This T cell receptor beta chain is drawn from a study of shared clonotypes between healthy human individuals. Assay: immunoSEQ multiplex PCR; the TCRdb copy retains only in-frame clones and omits some. The profile covers over a million clones, with 78% appearing a single time and 0.6% to 0.7% taken by the ten largest. CDR3 length equals 15 residues. Trimming removed 3 bases from V and 2 bases from J, with 14 bases in between. The V gene's germline CDR1 is WSHSY and CDR2 SAAADI. Caucasian adults residing in Nashville, Tennessee made up all the donors. Naive CD45RA+ and memory CD45RA-negative subsets were split from CD4+ cells.

The TCR was taken from a man younger than 35 in good health. Some clones in this sample may be carry-over from other donors' samples. Sequenced material: memory CD4+ T cells from PBMCs. The subset is: CD45RA-negative fraction. The chain employs TRBV10-2 and TRBJ2-7; the D call may be TRBD1 or TRBD2 (5 bases each). In DNA, the CDR3 is TGCGCCAGCAGTGACGGGTCGTTGGGGGCCTACGAGCAGTACTTC. This codes for CASSDGSLGAYEQYF.